Described below is a single T cell receptor beta chain sequence and its context. Its antigen remains unidentified. The sample is drawn from a study of cytomegalovirus exposure and HLA in healthy donors. Study-level background: In an earlier analysis, around 120 million unique TCR beta sequences were found from some 180 million T cells.

Findings and caveats of the study: Clonal expansion, a later analysis showed, was greater in HLA-associated TCR beta chains than in equally common others. The productive fraction for most TCR beta V segments was about 87% or about 30% in an earlier analysis.

PCR used 60 Vbeta primers and 13 Jbeta primers. Original processing methods: It was a later analysis that counted 75 million to 90 million unique TCR beta chains, of which approximately 9.9 million were shared. Repertoires were generated with immunoSEQ multiplex PCR, while TCRdb's copy carries only in-frame clones and drops some. That table supplies the V and J calls and clone size; D and trimming were determined from the DNA. The sample has a few hundred thousand clones, more than 60% seen once. Material: PBMCs. The receptor was isolated from a girl aged 2 to 9 in good health and CMV-seronegative.

CDR3 bases: TGTGCCACCAGCAGAGACTTCCAGGGACTAGCGCCTTTTGAGCAGTTCTTC. Protein: CATSRDFQGLAPFEQFF. This chain joins TRBV15 and TRBJ2-1; 10 nucleotides agree with TRBD2. The CDR3 totals 17 residues. Losses at the gene ends were 0 bases for V and 9 bases for J; bases not matched to a gene: 11. Germline V gives CDR1 LNHNV, CDR2 YYDKDF (reference sequence).